This entry describes one TCR beta chain. Its antigen is as yet unknown. Germline CDR1 DFQATT, CDR2 SNEGSKA (reference sequence). The CDR3 runs 14 residues. Investigators extracted total RNA from whole blood and did not sort T cells. TCRdb reworked the 5' RACE reads into one entry per CDR3 protein, no DNA. Its listing shows some 400,000 distinct CDR3 sequences. The data originate from a study of monozygotic twins with inflammatory bowel disease. Whole-study results and caveats: Patients got different immunosuppressive treatments, which may have made their repertoires more variable. Concordant and discordant twins showed no difference in repertoire similarity, possibly from limited power.

This receptor was identified in a human donor with ulcerative colitis or Crohn's disease, or a healthy co-twin of an affected twin (not recorded which). The chain recombines TRBV20-1 with TRBJ1-4. The material sequenced was blood. This chain's CDR3 is CSAKSGSLNEKLFF.